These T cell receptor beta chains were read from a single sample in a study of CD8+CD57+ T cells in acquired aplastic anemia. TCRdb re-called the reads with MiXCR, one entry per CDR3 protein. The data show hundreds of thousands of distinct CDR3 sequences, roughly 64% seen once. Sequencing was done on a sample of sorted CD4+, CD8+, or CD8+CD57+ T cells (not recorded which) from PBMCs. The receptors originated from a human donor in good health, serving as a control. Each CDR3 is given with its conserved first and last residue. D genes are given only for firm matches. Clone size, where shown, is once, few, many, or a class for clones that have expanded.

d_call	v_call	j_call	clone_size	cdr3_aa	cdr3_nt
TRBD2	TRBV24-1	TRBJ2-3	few	CATQRGGGDTQYF	TGTGCCACCCAGCGGGGTGGTGGAGATACGCAGTATTTT
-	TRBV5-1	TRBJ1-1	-	CASTSGPLRDFF	TGCGCCAGCACCTCCGGACCGTTGCGGGATTTCTTT
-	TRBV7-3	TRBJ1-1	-	CASSPSTAENNEAFF	TGTGCCAGCAGCCCATCGACAGCGGAGAACAATGAAGCTTTCTTT
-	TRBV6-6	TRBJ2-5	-	CASSFDQRQETQYF	TGTGCCAGCAGTTTCGACCAACGCCAAGAGACCCAGTACTTC
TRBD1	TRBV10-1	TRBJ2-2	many	CASSESRTGTGTGELFF	TGCGCCAGCAGTGAGTCGAGGACCGGGACAGGAACCGGGGAGCTGTTTTTT
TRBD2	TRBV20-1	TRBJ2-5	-	CSAREAIAGETQYF	TGCAGTGCTAGAGAGGCAATAGCGGGGGAGACCCAGTACTTC
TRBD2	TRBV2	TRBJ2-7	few	CASSEERTSRYEQYF	TGTGCCAGCAGTGAAGAACGGACTAGCAGGTACGAGCAGTACTTC
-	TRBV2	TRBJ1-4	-	CASSIATAEKLFF	TGTGCCAGCAGTATCGCGACAGCTGAAAAACTGTTTTTT
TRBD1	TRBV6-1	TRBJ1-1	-	CTSSPRTGVGTEAFF	TGTACCAGCAGTCCCCGGACAGGGGTAGGGACTGAAGCTTTCTTT
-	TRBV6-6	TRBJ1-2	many	CASRGGWGHTYGYTF	TGTGCCAGCAGAGGCGGCTGGGGCCACACCTATGGCTACACCTTC
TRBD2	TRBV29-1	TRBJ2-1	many	CSVDGRYEQFF	TGCAGCGTTGACGGGAGGTATGAGCAGTTCTTC
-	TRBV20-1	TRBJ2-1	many	CSASPNNEQFF	TGCAGTGCTAGCCCGAACAATGAGCAGTTCTTC
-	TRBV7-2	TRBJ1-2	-	CASSQEQENYDYTF	TGCGCCAGCAGCCAAGAGCAGGAGAACTATGACTACACCTTC
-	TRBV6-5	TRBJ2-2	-	CASSTGELFF	TGTGCCAGCAGTACAGGGGAGCTGTTTTTT
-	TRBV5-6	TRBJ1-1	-	CASSLSVQTTFF	TGTGCCAGCAGCTTGTCTGTGCAGACCACTTTCTTT
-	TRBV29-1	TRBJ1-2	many	CSVDGDGYTF	TGCAGCGTCGACGGCGATGGCTACACCTTC
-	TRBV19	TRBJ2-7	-	CASSFATRANEQYF	TGTGCCAGTAGTTTTGCAACGCGGGCCAACGAGCAGTACTTC
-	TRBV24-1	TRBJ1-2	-	CATSDSGEGYTF	TGTGCCACCAGTGATTCAGGGGAAGGCTACACCTTC
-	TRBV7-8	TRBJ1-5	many	CASSLDQGQPQHF	TGTGCCAGCAGCTTAGATCAGGGTCAGCCCCAGCATTTT
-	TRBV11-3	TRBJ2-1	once	CASSSDSSYNGQFF	TGTGCCAGCAGCTCGGACAGCTCCTACAATGGGCAGTTCTTC
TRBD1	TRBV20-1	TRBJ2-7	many	CSARSDRRSYEQYF	TGCAGTGCTAGATCGGACAGGAGGAGCTACGAGCAGTACTTC
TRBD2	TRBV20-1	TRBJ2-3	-	CSATAGIYNEQYF	TGCAGTGCTACAGCGGGGATTTACAATGAGCAGTATTTT
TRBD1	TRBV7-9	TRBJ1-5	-	CASSPGAGGYQPQHF	TGTGCCAGCAGCCCGGGGGCAGGGGGCTACCAGCCCCAGCATTTT
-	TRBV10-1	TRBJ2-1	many	CASSRPGYEQFF	TGCGCCAGCAGTAGACCAGGGTATGAGCAGTTCTTC
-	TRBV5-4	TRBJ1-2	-	CASSLGPGASGYTF	TGTGCCAGCAGCCTAGGGCCGGGGGCGTCTGGCTACACCTTC
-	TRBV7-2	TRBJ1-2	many	CASSLVFGGLNYGYTF	TGTGCCAGCAGCTTAGTGTTCGGGGGTCTCAACTATGGCTACACCTTC
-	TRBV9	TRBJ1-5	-	CASSHYRSPSQHF	TGTGCCAGCAGCCACTACCGGTCTCCCTCCCAGCATTTT
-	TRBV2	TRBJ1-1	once	CASSPGHWNTEAFF	TGTGCCAGCAGTCCGGGACACTGGAACACTGAAGCTTTCTTT
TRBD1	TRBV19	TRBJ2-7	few	CASSIQGAREQYF	TGTGCCAGTAGTATACAGGGGGCGCGCGAGCAGTACTTC
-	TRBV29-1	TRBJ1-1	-	CSVEEQADAEVFF	TGCAGCGTTGAAGAACAGGCTGACGCTGAAGTTTTCTTT
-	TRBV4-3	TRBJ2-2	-	CASSYRSTEGLGELFF	TGCGCCAGCAGTTACCGGTCGACAGAGGGCCTCGGGGAGCTGTTTTTT
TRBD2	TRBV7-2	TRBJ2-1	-	CASSMLAGGRDEQFF	TGTGCCAGTAGTATGCTAGCGGGGGGGAGGGATGAGCAGTTCTTC
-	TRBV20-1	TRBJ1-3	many	CSASDTNSGNTIYF	TGCAGTGCTAGTGACACCAACTCTGGAAACACCATATATTTT
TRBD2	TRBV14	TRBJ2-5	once	CASSRTSGGETQHF	TGTGCCAGCAGCCGGACTAGCGGGGGGGAGACCCAGCACTTC
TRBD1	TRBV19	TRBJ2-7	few	CASSPIEAGGAEQYF	TGTGCCAGTAGCCCTATCGAGGCAGGGGGCGCCGAGCAGTACTTC
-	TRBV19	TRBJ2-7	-	CASNAGGALDEQYF	TGTGCCAGTAATGCTGGGGGTGCCTTAGACGAGCAGTACTTC
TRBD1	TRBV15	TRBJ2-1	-	CATTQPSGQGETSSYNEQFF	TGTGCCACCACCCAACCCAGCGGACAGGGGGAAACGAGCTCCTACAATGAGCAGTTCTTC
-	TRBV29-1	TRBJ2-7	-	CSVGTLKVHEQYF	TGCAGCGTGGGGACACTAAAGGTCCACGAGCAGTACTTC
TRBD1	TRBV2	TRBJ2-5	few	CASSTDRAGETQYF	TGTGCCAGCAGTACAGACAGGGCCGGTGAGACCCAGTACTTC
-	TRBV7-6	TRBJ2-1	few	CASSVDPLAQFF	TGTGCCAGCAGCGTGGACCCCCTTGCCCAGTTCTTC
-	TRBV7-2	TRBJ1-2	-	CASSTVTGTYEQYTF	TGTGCCAGCAGCACCGTGACAGGCACCTACGAGCAGTACACCTTC